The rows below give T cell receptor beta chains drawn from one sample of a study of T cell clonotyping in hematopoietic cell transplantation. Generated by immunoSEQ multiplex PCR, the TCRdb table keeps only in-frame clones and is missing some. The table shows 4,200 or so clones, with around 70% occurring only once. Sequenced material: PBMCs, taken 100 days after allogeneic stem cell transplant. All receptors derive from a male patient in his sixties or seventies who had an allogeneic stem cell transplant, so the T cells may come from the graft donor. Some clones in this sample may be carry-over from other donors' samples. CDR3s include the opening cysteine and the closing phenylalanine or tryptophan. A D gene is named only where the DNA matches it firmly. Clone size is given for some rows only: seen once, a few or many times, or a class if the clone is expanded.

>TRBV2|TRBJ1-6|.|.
TGTGCCAGCAGTGAATCTCCTTATGGGGTTTCACCCCTCCACTTT
CASSESPYGVSPLHF
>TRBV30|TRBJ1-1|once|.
TGTGCCTGGATCCTGAACACTGAAGCTTTCTTT
CAWILNTEAFF
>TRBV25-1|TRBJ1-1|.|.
TGTGCCAGCAGTACCTGGGACACCCAATACACTGAAGCTTTCTTT
CASSTWDTQYTEAFF
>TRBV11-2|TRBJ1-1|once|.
TGTGCCAGCAGAAGGGACGGCGACACTGAAGCTTTCTTT
CASRRDGDTEAFF
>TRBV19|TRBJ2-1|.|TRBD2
TGTGCCAGTACCCCGACTAGCGGGGACTACAATGAGCAGTTCTTC
CASTPTSGDYNEQFF
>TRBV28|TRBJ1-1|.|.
TGTGCCACCACAGGGTTTAACACTGAAGCTTTCTTT
CATTGFNTEAFF
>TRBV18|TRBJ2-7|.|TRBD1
TGTGCCAGCTCATCTGCAACTTCCGGGACAGGGGCCTACGAGCAGTACTTC
CASSSATSGTGAYEQYF
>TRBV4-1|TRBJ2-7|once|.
TGCGCCAGCAGCCAAGAAGGTGGTGGTTCCTACGAGCAGTACTTC
CASSQEGGGSYEQYF
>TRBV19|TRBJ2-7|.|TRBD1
TGTGCCAGTAGTATGGGGTCAGGGGGATTCTACGAGCAGTACTTC
CASSMGSGGFYEQYF
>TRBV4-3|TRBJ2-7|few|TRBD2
TGCGCCAGCAGCCAAGATCTAGCGGGGGGCCTCCTCTCCTACGAGCAGTACTTC
CASSQDLAGGLLSYEQYF
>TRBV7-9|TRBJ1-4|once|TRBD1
TGTGCCAGCAGCAGCGGGACAGCAACTAATGAAAAACTGTTTTTT
CASSSGTATNEKLFF
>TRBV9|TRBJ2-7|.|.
TGTGCCAGCAGCGTCTCGGGCAGGGGCAACGAGCAGTACTTC
CASSVSGRGNEQYF
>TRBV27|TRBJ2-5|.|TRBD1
TGTGCCAGCAGTCCAATCGGACAGGGGGCTGATCGCGAGACCCAGTACTTC
CASSPIGQGADRETQYF
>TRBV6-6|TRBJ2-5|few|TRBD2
TGTGCCAGCAGCGCAGGACTAGCGGGGGCCGGGGAGACCCAGTACTTC
CASSAGLAGAGETQYF
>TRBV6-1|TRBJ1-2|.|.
TGTGCCAGCAGTGAGATGTTCGAGGGGTCCTATGGCTACACCTTC
CASSEMFEGSYGYTF
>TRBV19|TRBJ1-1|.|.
TGTGCCAGTAGTCACGGGGGTTATGAGAACACTGAAGCTTTCTTT
CASSHGGYENTEAFF
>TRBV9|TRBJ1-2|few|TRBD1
TGTGCCAGCAGCGCAACCGGGACAGGGATAGGCTACACCTTC
CASSATGTGIGYTF
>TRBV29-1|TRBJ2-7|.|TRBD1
TGCAGCGTTCGCGGACAGGGCTACGAGCAGTACTTC
CSVRGQGYEQYF
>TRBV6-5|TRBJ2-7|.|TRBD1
TGTGCCAGCACCCGGGGACAGGGTAGTTACGAGCAGTACTTC
CASTRGQGSYEQYF
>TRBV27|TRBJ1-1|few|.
TGTGCCAGCAGTTCAGGGTGGACTGAAGCTTTCTTT
CASSSGWTEAFF
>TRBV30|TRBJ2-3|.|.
TGTGCCTGGAGCCACGGGAGAGGGGCAGATACGCAGTATTTT
CAWSHGRGADTQYF
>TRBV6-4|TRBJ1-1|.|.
TGTGCCAGCAGTGACTGGGGAGGGAGGGGGAACACTGAAGCTTTCTTT
CASSDWGGRGNTEAFF
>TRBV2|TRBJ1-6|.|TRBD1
TGTGCCAGCGGTTCTGACAGGGCGAGTAATTCACCCCTCCACTTT
CASGSDRASNSPLHF
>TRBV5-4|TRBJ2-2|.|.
TGTGCCAGCAGCCTGATGGGGCGGAACACCGGGGAGCTGTTTTTT
CASSLMGRNTGELFF
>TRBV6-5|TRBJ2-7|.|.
TGTGCCAGCAGTTACTCCCCTGGCTCCTACGAGCAGTACTTC
CASSYSPGSYEQYF
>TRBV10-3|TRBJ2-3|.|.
TGTGCCGTCAGCGTCACAGATACGCAGTATTTT
CAVSVTDTQYF
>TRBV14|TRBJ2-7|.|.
TGTGCCAGCAGCCAGGGCCGGGACTTTACCTACGAGCAATACTTC
CASSQGRDFTYEQYF
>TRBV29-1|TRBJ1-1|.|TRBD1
TGCAGCGTCCGCGACAGGGAGGGCACTGAAGCTTTCTTT
CSVRDREGTEAFF
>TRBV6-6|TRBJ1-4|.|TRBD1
TGTGCCAGCAGTCAGGGGGCGCGGGAAAAACTGTTTTTT
CASSQGAREKLFF
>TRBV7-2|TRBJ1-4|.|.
TGTGCCAGCAGCCGACAGGACGAAAAACTGTTTTTT
CASSRQDEKLFF
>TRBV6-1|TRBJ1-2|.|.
TGTGCCAGCAGTGGGGCCCCGGTGTATGGCTACACCTTC
CASSGAPVYGYTF
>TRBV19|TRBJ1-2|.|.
TGTGCCAGTAGCGAGGAGCGCTATGGCTACACCTTC
CASSEERYGYTF
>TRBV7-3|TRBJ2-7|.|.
TGTGCCAGCGGAGCTTCGTCGGGTGAGCAGTACTTC
CASGASSGEQYF
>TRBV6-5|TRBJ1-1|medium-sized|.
TGTGCCAGCAGTTACGGTCACACTGAAGCTTTCTTT
CASSYGHTEAFF
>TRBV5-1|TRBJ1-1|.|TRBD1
TGCGCCAGCAGCCCGATACAGGGGTTGAACACTGAAGCTTTCTTT
CASSPIQGLNTEAFF
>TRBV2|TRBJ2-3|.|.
TGTGCCAGTGATTGGAATACGCAGTATTTT
CASDWNTQYF
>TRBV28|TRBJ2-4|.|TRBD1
TGTGCCAGCAGTCGACCAACGGGACAGAAAAACATTCAGTACTTC
CASSRPTGQKNIQYF
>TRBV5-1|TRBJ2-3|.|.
TGCGCCAGCAGCTTAGGGGGCACAGATACGCAGTATTTT
CASSLGGTDTQYF
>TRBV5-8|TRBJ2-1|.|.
TGTGCCAGCAGCTTGGACTCCATGCCCAACAATGAGCAGTTCTTC
CASSLDSMPNNEQFF
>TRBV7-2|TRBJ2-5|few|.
TGTGCCAGCAGCTCCCAGCAGGGGAGAATAGAGACCCAGTACTTC
CASSSQQGRIETQYF
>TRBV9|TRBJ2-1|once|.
TGTGCCAGCAGCCCTCGTCCGGGAGACTCCTACAATGAGCAGTTCTTC
CASSPRPGDSYNEQFF
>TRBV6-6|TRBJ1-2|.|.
TGTGCCAGCAGTTACGCAGGGGCGGTCTACACCTTC
CASSYAGAVYTF
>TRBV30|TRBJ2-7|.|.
TGTGCCTGGAGTATGGGGGGCGCCTCCTACGAGCAGTACTTC
CAWSMGGASYEQYF
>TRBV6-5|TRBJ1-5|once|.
TGTGCCAGCAGTTACACCCGGGACAGCAATCAGCCCCAGCATTTT
CASSYTRDSNQPQHF
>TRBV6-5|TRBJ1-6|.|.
TGTGCCACCTCGCCAGTGGTCCATGGGCAGGGGACCCTCCACTTT
CATSPVVHGQGTLHF
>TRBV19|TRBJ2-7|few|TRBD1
TGTGCCAGTAGTATGACAGGGGGTTCATACGAGCAGTACTTC
CASSMTGGSYEQYF
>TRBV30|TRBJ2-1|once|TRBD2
TGTGCCTGGAGTGTATCCAGCGGGGGGGCCCGGTTCTTC
CAWSVSSGGARFF
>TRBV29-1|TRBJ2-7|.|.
TGCAGCGTATCACAGGGCCCCTACGAGCAGTACTTC
CSVSQGPYEQYF
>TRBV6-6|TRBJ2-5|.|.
TGTGCCAGCAGTTACTTTGGGGGCCAAGAGACCCAGTACTTC
CASSYFGGQETQYF
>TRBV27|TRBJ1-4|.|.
TGTGCCAGCAGCCCCTTGGTAGAGACTAATGAAAAACTGTTTTTT
CASSPLVETNEKLFF
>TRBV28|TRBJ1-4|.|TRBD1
TGTGCCAGCAGCCCACCGGGACAGGGGGTAACTAATGAAAAACTGTTTTTT
CASSPPGQGVTNEKLFF
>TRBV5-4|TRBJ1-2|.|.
TGTGCCAGCACCGACCATCGGGGGGCTAACTATGGCTACACCTTC
CASTDHRGANYGYTF
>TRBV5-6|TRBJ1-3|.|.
TGTGCCAGCAGGAAACAGGGCACGGCTGGAAACACCATATATTTT
CASRKQGTAGNTIYF
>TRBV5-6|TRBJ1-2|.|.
TGTGCCAGCAGCTTCTCCCGCGGGGGCGGCTACACCTTC
CASSFSRGGGYTF
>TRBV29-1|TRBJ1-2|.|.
TGCAGCGTTGGAGAAGGGAGAGGCTACACCTTC
CSVGEGRGYTF
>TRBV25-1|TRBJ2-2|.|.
TGTGCCAGTCGCGGGGCAAGGAGCACCGAGGAGCTGTTTTTT
CASRGARSTEELFF
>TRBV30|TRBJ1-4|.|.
TGTGCCTGGACCATGACAGGCCTTAATGAAAAACTGTTTTTT
CAWTMTGLNEKLFF
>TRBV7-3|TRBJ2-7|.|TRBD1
TGTGCCAGCAGCCGGACAGGACCTTCCCGCGAGCAGTACTTC
CASSRTGPSREQYF
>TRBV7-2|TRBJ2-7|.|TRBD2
TGTGCCAGCAGGATAGCGGGGGCCAGCTCCTACGAGCAGTACTTC
CASRIAGASSYEQYF
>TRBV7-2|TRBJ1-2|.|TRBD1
TGTGCCAGCAGCCTGGACAGGGGGTACACTACTAACTATGGCTACACCTTC
CASSLDRGYTTNYGYTF